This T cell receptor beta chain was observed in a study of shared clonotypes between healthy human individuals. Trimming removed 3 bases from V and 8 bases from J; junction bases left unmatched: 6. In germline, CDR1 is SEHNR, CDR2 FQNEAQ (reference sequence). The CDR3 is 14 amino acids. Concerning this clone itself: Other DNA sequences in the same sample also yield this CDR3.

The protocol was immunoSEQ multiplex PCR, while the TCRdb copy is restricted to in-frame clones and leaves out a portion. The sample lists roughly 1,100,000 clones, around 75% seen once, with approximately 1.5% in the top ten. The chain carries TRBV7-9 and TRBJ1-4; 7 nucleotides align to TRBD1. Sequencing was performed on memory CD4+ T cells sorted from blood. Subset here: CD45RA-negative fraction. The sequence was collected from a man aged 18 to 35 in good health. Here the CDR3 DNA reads TGTGCCAGCAGCTTCACAGGGGTAGGGGAAAAACTGTTTTTT. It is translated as CASSFTGVGEKLFF.